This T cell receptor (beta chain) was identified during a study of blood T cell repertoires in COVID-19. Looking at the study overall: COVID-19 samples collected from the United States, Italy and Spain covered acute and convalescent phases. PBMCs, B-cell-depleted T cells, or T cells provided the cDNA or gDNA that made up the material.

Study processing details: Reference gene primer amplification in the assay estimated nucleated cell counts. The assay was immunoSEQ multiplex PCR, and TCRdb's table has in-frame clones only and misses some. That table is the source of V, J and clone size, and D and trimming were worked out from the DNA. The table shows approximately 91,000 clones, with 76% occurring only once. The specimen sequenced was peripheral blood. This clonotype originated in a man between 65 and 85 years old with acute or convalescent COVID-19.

In DNA form, the CDR3 reads TGTGCCAGCAGTGAAATCAGGACAGGGGGAAATCAGCCCCAGCATTTT. It codes for CASSEIRTGGNQPQHF. This chain joins TRBV6-1 and TRBJ1-5; TRBD1 matches at 10 bases. Trimming at V came to 2 bases and at J to 4 bases, leaving 5 bases not matched to a gene. This CDR3 is 16 amino acids long. The V gene's germline CDR1 is MNHNS and CDR2 SASEGT.